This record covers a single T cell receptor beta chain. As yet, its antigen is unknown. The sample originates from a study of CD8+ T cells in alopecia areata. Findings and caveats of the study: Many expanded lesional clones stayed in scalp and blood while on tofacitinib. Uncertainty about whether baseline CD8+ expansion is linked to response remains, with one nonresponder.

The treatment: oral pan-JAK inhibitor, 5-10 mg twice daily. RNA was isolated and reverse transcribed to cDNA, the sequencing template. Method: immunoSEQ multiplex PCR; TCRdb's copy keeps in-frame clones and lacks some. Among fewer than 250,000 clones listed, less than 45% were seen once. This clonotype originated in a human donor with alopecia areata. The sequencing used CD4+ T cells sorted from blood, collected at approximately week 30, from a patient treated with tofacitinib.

The CDR3 sequence: CASLKRGGETQYF. The CDR3 DNA sequence: TGTGCCAGCCTGAAGCGAGGGGGAGAGACCCAGTACTTC. This sequence joins TRBV27 and TRBJ2-5, with D perhaps matching TRBD1 (6 bases). CDR3 length: 13 amino acids. Deletions cut 8 bases from V and 4 bases from J, with 14 bases between. Germline values: CDR1 MNHEY, CDR2 SMNVEV (reference sequence).